These 20 T cell receptor beta chains were all obtained from the same sample, sequenced in a study of vaccination effects on CD4 cells after COVID-19. Their specific antigens are unknown. Assay used: immunoSEQ multiplex PCR; TCRdb lists only in-frame clones, some missing. Here the sample spans about 63,000 clones, 70% to 85% being singletons. Sequencing was preceded by expansion of antigen-specific CD4+ T cells with viral peptide pools in the ViraFEST assay. The culture ran for nine to ten days, and then CD4+ T cells were isolated. Having tested negative for nucleocapsid antibodies, the vaccine recipients showed no prior SARS-CoV-2 infection. The sequenced sample was CD4+ T cells from PBMCs cultured with HCoV-OC43 spike peptides, obtained before COVID-19 vaccination. Specified subset: HCoV-OC43 spike overlapping peptide pool stimulation. The receptors shown here come from a human donor who received a COVID-19 vaccine.

The chain has TRBV29-1 and TRBJ1-1; the D is unclear. Germline CDR1 SQVTM, CDR2 ANQGSEA. The CDR3 spans 12 residues. Between the trimmed V and J ends, which lost 4 bases and 4 bases, there was a span of 10 bases. The DNA for the CDR3 is TGCAGCGTTGCCGGGAGTGTCACTGAAGCTTTCTTT. Translation: CSVAGSVTEAFF.

The chain combines TRBV20-1 with TRBJ2-1; 11 positions match TRBD2. The CDR3 covers 17 residues. Germline CDR1 is DFQATT and CDR2 is SNEGSKA (reference sequence). The V gene end was trimmed by 3 bases and the J gene end by 4 bases; junction bases not matched to a gene: 11. CDR3 loop: CSASDSGGASSYNEQFF. In nucleotides, the CDR3 is TGCAGTGCTAGTGATAGCGGGGGGGCTTCCTCATACAATGAGCAGTTCTTC.

The count of this clone is one. The rearrangement uses TRBV12-3 or TRBV12-4 and TRBJ2-3; D not resolved. CDR3 length equals 12 residues. Trimming left V 1 base short and J 3 bases short, with 2 bases between. The CDR3: CASSLVTDTQYF. CDR3 bases: TGTGCCAGCAGTTTAGTTACAGATACGCAGTATTTT.

The rearrangement joins TRBV24-1 to TRBJ2-2; the D gene could be TRBD1 or TRBD2 (5 bases each). Per germline, CDR1 KGHDR and CDR2 SFDVKD. V lost 2 bases to trimming and J lost 0 bases, with 12 bases between them. This CDR3 comprises 17 residues. The CDR3 DNA is TGTGCCACCAGTGATTGGGGGACGTACACGAACACCGGGGAGCTGTTTTTT. Its protein is CATSDWGTYTNTGELFF.

This chain joins TRBV30 and TRBJ2-3, with D uncertain. Germline V gene data show CDR1 as GTSNPN and CDR2 as SVGIG (reference sequence). Trimming shortened V by 4 bases and J by 8 bases, and 13 bases separated the two germline ends. This CDR3 region has 12 residues. CDR3: CAWTNLPGTQYF. The CDR3 nucleotides read TGTGCCTGGACTAATTTACCAGGTACGCAGTATTTT.

This rearrangement joins TRBV19 to TRBJ2-2; maybe TRBD1 (5 bases). There are 16 residues in the CDR3. Trimming left V 0 bases short and J 4 bases short, with 12 bases between. Per the germline V gene, CDR1 is LNHDA and CDR2 is SQIVND (reference sequence). CDR3: CASSIDLGVSTGELFF. The CDR3 DNA follows: TGTGCCAGTAGTATAGATCTAGGGGTGAGCACCGGGGAGCTGTTTTTT. Combining the CDR3 with reference TRBV19 and TRBJ2-2 gives the whole variable domain DGGITQSPKYLFRKEGQNVTLSCEQNLNHDAMYWYRQDPGQGLRLIYYSQIVNDFQKGDIAEGYSVSREKKESFPLTVTSAQKNPTAFYLCASSIDLGVSTGELFFGEGSRLTVL.

The chain uses TRBV7-9 and TRBJ2-2, with D uncertain. The CDR3 covers 13 residues. The germline V and J ends were trimmed by 2 bases and 4 bases, with 5 bases remaining between them. Germline V lookup: CDR1 SEHNR, CDR2 FQNEAQ (reference sequence). The CDR3 sequence: CASSLSGTGELFF. As DNA, the CDR3 is TGTGCCAGCAGCTTAAGTGGCACCGGGGAGCTGTTTTTT.

This sequence joins TRBV7-8 and TRBJ1-5, with a weak D call TRBD1 (5 bases). The germline CDR1 and CDR2 sequences are SGHVS and FQNEAQ. Trimming left V 3 bases short and J 0 bases short, with 15 bases between. This CDR3 contains 17 residues. The CDR3 sequence: CASSLAGTIRSNQPQHF. As DNA, the CDR3 is TGTGCCAGCAGCTTGGCCGGGACCATACGTAGCAATCAGCCCCAGCATTTT.

DNA of the CDR3: TGTGCCAGCAGCCGACTAATCCTGGGGGGAGTTGGAAACACCATATATTTT. Amino acid sequence: CASSRLILGGVGNTIYF. This chain connects TRBV6-6 to TRBJ1-3, with a weak D call TRBD1 (5 bases). The V end lost 6 bases, the J end lost 3 bases, and 21 bases lay between the germline ends. Per the germline V gene, CDR1 is MNHNY and CDR2 is SVGAGI (reference sequence). The CDR3 has 17 residues.

The chain couples TRBV4-1 to TRBJ2-4; D might be TRBD1 (5 bases). The CDR3 has 18 residues. Germline V gene lookup returns CDR1 MGHRA and CDR2 YSYEKL. Trimming removed 0 bases from V and 3 bases from J, with 18 bases in between. As DNA, the CDR3 is TGCGCCAGCAGCCAAGAAGGTGCCTTGGGGCTGGACAAAAACATTCAGTACTTC. Translation gives CASSQEGALGLDKNIQYF.

This clone has a handful of counts. V is TRBV10-1 and J is TRBJ1-3; D is unclear. Trimming stripped 3 bases from V and 2 bases from J, with 17 bases between. This CDR3 spans 17 amino acids. Germline CDR1 reads WNHNN; CDR2 reads SYGVQD (reference sequence). DNA for the CDR3: TGCGCCAGCAGTGATCTCGGACTTACAGAGGCTGGAAACACCATATATTTT. This gives the protein CASSDLGLTEAGNTIYF.

This clone was counted a few times. This chain joins TRBV6-5 and TRBJ1-1; D is ambiguous. CDR1 MNHEY and CDR2 SVGAGI come from the germline V gene. CDR3 length: 11 amino acids. V was trimmed by 6 bases and J by 5 bases, leaving 7 bases between them. CDR3 amino acids: CASSDRTEAFF. CDR3 DNA sequence: TGTGCCAGCAGCGATCGGACTGAAGCTTTCTTT.

The V gene is TRBV9, the J gene TRBJ2-1; D might be TRBD2 (7 bases). V was trimmed by 3 bases and J by 3 bases, leaving 13 bases between them. The CDR3 totals 15 residues. Germline V gives CDR1 SGDLS, CDR2 YYNGEE. The CDR3 region has the DNA TGTGCCAGCAGCGCACTCGGGGGGCTCTACAATGAGCAGTTCTTC. Translation gives CASSALGGLYNEQFF.

The gene calls are TRBV7-3 and TRBJ2-1, with TRBD1 as a possible D gene (5 bases). V was trimmed by 2 bases and J by 9 bases, leaving 20 bases between them. The CDR3 loop spans 16 amino acids. From germline, CDR1 is SGHTA and CDR2 FQGTGA. The CDR3 sequence is CASSLLRPGQGSEQFF. As DNA, the CDR3 is TGTGCCAGCAGCTTACTTCGGCCAGGGCAGGGTAGTGAGCAGTTCTTC.

This clone came up a few times. The chain links TRBV5-1 to TRBJ1-2; perhaps TRBD1 as D (5 bases). V lost 3 bases to trimming and J lost 1 base, with 22 bases between them. Germline assignment: CDR1 SGHRS and CDR2 YFSETQ. The CDR3 extends over 18 amino acids. CDR3 DNA sequence: TGCGCCAGCAGCTCCCGGGGAGGCAGGGCCTCTAATAACTATGGCTACACCTTC. The encoded protein is CASSSRGGRASNNYGYTF.

The chain is built from TRBV6-1 and TRBJ2-4, with 10 positions matching TRBD1. This CDR3 has 18 amino acids. Germline loops: CDR1 MNHNS, CDR2 SASEGT. With 3 bases clipped from V and 1 base from J, the junction kept 9 bases outside the gene matches. CDR3 sequence reads: CASSDTGQGRSAKNIQYF. CDR3 in DNA: TGTGCCAGCAGTGACACGGGACAGGGGAGATCCGCCAAAAACATTCAGTACTTC.

The chain combines TRBV18 with TRBJ1-1; 7 positions match TRBD1. CDR1 KGHSH and CDR2 LQKENI come from the germline V gene. Losses at the gene ends were 6 bases for V and 3 bases for J; bases not matched to a gene: 10. There are 15 residues in the CDR3. The CDR3 loop is CASSYQGGGDTEAFF. CDR3 nucleotide sequence: TGTGCCAGCTCCTACCAGGGGGGCGGGGACACTGAAGCTTTCTTT. The whole variable domain, filled in from reference TRBV18 and TRBJ1-1, reads NAGVMQNPRHLVRRRGQEARLRCSPMKGHSHVYWYRQLPEEGLKFMVYLQKENIIDESGMPKERFSAEFPKEGPSILRIQQVVRGDSAAYFCASSYQGGGDTEAFFGQGTRLTVV.

This clone turned up a few times. The V gene is TRBV24-1, the J gene TRBJ2-2; TRBD1 aligns across 7 bases. Trimming removed 4 bases from V and 0 bases from J; junction bases left unmatched: 7. This CDR3 is 17 amino acids long. Germline V lookup: CDR1 KGHDR, CDR2 SFDVKD. The CDR3 DNA reads TGTGCCACCAGTGACACCGGACAGGACCCGAACACCGGGGAGCTGTTTTTT. Its translation is CATSDTGQDPNTGELFF.

V usage is TRBV5-1 and J usage is TRBJ2-3, with 13 bases fitting TRBD2. This CDR3 spans 17 amino acids. The ends lost 4 bases at V and 2 bases at J; junction bases unmatched: 7. CDR1 is SGHRS and CDR2 is YFSETQ in the germline V gene. The DNA for the CDR3 is TGCGCCAGCAGCCCTCGGACTAGCGGGGGACTCACAGATACGCAGTATTTT. Residues: CASSPRTSGGLTDTQYF.

V usage is TRBV6-1 and J usage is TRBJ2-5; 12 nucleotides agree with TRBD2. Germline-derived CDR1 and CDR2 are MNHNS and SASEGT. Trimming at V came to 2 bases and at J to 4 bases, leaving 5 bases not matched to a gene. The CDR3 length is 16 residues. The CDR3 nucleotides are TGTGCCAGCAGTGAAATACTAGCGGGGGGCTCAGAGACCCAGTACTTC. Amino acid sequence: CASSEILAGGSETQYF.